Below, 15 T cell receptor beta chains from the same sample are listed, as sequenced in a study of T cell changes during pregnancy in multiple sclerosis. This table comes from immunoSEQ multiplex PCR, and its TCRdb copy is limited to in-frame clones, with some not included. The sample has more than 55,000 clones; around nine tenths are singletons. Sequenced here: peripheral blood, sampled in the first trimester of pregnancy. These receptors originate from a female donor in good health, enrolled as a control in a pregnancy study.

This chain joins TRBV5-1 and TRBJ2-5, with D perhaps matching TRBD1 (5 bases). The germline CDR1 and CDR2 sequences are SGHRS and YFSETQ. This CDR3 spans 13 amino acids. Trimming cost V 4 bases and J 5 bases, with 12 bases left between them. The CDR3: CASSPPSGETQYF. CDR3 nucleotide sequence: TGCGCCAGCAGCCCGCCATCAGGGGAGACCCAGTACTTC.

The chain recombines TRBV9 with TRBJ2-3; D perhaps matches TRBD1 (5 bases). Germline assignment: CDR1 SGDLS and CDR2 YYNGEE. The CDR3 contains 13 residues. Between the trimmed V and J ends, which lost 5 bases and 4 bases, there was a span of 11 bases. The CDR3: CASSQGGADTQYF. CDR3 DNA sequence: TGTGCCAGCAGTCAGGGTGGAGCAGATACGCAGTATTTT.

The chain combines TRBV11-3 with TRBJ2-3, with D possibly being TRBD1 (5 bases). This CDR3 has 13 residues. The ends were cut back, 3 bases at V and 6 bases at J, with 10 bases in the middle. Germline assignment: CDR1 SGHNT and CDR2 YENEEA. The CDR3 region is CASSFVPGDTQYF. CDR3 sequence (DNA): TGTGCCAGCAGCTTTGTGCCAGGGGATACGCAGTATTTT.

The chain links TRBV15 to TRBJ1-5; D unclear. The length of the CDR3 is 13 residues. Germline V CDR1 and CDR2: LNHNV, YYDKDF (reference sequence). Trimming cost V 1 base and J 8 bases, with 9 bases left between them. CDR3 bases: TGTGCCACCAGCAGAGCCCCCGGGGAGCCCCAGCATTTT. Translating gives CATSRAPGEPQHF. Using reference TRBV15 and TRBJ1-5 for the parts outside the CDR3, the full variable domain is DAMVIQNPRYQVTQFGKPVTLSCSQTLNHNVMYWYQQKSSQAPKLLFHYYDKDFNNEADTPDNFQSRRPNTSFCFLDIRSPGLGDTAMYLCATSRAPGEPQHFGDGTRLSIL.

This clone was detected many times. This rearrangement joins TRBV14 to TRBJ1-1, with TRBD1 identical over 9 bases. Germline loops: CDR1 SGHDN, CDR2 FVKESK. Trimming cost V 5 bases and J 0 bases; bases outside gene matches: 4. CDR3 length equals 15 residues. In nucleotides, the CDR3 is TGTGCCAGCAGCACACAGGGGGCCTTGAACACTGAAGCTTTCTTT. The encoded protein is CASSTQGALNTEAFF.

This clone was recorded once. The rearrangement links TRBV5-1 to TRBJ2-3; TRBD1 might be the D (6 bases). The germline gives CDR1 SGHRS, CDR2 YFSETQ. The CDR3 has 15 amino acids. V dropped 4 bases and J dropped 3 bases, with 15 bases sitting between them. CDR3 region: CASSHRVRRTDTQYF. The CDR3 DNA sequence: TGCGCCAGCAGCCACAGGGTGAGGAGGACAGATACGCAGTATTTT.

In this sample, this clone turned up once. The chain is built from TRBV5-1 and TRBJ1-1; D remains ambiguous. The CDR3 loop spans 14 amino acids. V was pared by 3 bases and J by 4 bases, with 13 bases between. Germline loops: CDR1 SGHRS, CDR2 YFSETQ. The CDR3, as DNA: TGCGCCAGCAGCTCCATGAGCGGCGGCACTGAAGCTTTCTTT. Its protein is CASSSMSGGTEAFF.

The CDR3 nucleotides are TGTGCCAGCAGCTCCCACTACGAGCAGTACTTC. It yields the protein CASSSHYEQYF. The V and J genes are TRBV7-9 and TRBJ2-7; unclear D gene. Trimming removed 4 bases at V and 3 bases at J, with 4 bases between. The CDR3 spans 11 residues. Germline lookup yields CDR1 SEHNR and CDR2 FQNEAQ (reference sequence).

The rearrangement links TRBV4-2 to TRBJ1-2; the D gene is possibly TRBD1 (5 bases). Germline V gives CDR1 LGHNA, CDR2 YNFKEQ. This CDR3 comprises 16 residues. Trimming left V 4 bases short and J 3 bases short, with 18 bases between. The CDR3 here is CASSLTRGGDDYGYTF. Here the CDR3 DNA reads TGTGCCAGCAGCCTCACCCGGGGGGGAGATGACTATGGCTACACCTTC.

The chain employs TRBV5-6 and TRBJ2-1; no clear D gene. The CDR3 is made up of 16 amino acids. Trimming shortened V by 0 bases and J by 0 bases, and 10 bases separated the two germline ends. CDR1 and CDR2 (germline): SGHDT, YYEEEE. The CDR3 is CASSLAHSSSYNEQFF. CDR3 coding DNA: TGTGCCAGCAGCTTGGCCCACAGCAGCTCCTACAATGAGCAGTTCTTC.

The chain combines TRBV4-2 with TRBJ2-7; D possibly corresponds to TRBD2 (6 bases). This CDR3 region has 17 residues. The germline V gene has CDR1 LGHNA and CDR2 YNFKEQ. V was shortened by 5 bases and J by 1 base, with 21 bases between the two germline ends. Here the CDR3 DNA reads TGTGCCAGCAGCGATGGGGTGGTGGAGGGAGTGTCCTACGAGCAGTACTTC. Residues: CASSDGVVEGVSYEQYF.

V usage is TRBV11-2 and J usage is TRBJ2-2, with D perhaps matching TRBD1 (6 bases). The germline V gene encodes CDR1 SGHAT and CDR2 FQNNGV. Trimming cost V 5 bases and J 3 bases, with 7 bases left between them. This CDR3 spans 13 amino acids. The CDR3 DNA reads TGTGCCAGCAGCCCAGGGGACACCGGGGAGCTGTTTTTT. It is translated as CASSPGDTGELFF.

The genes are TRBV28 and TRBJ1-5; no reliable D call. The germline gives CDR1 MDHEN, CDR2 SYDVKM. V was pared by 6 bases and J by 16 bases, with 19 bases between. The CDR3 length is 12 residues. Here the CDR3 DNA reads TGTGCCAGCAGAGACCCCAGGTATCCCTTACATTTT. Translating it yields CASRDPRYPLHF.

V and J are TRBV7-9 and TRBJ1-4; 8 bases line up with TRBD1. With V trimmed by 4 bases and J by 4 bases, 5 bases remained unmatched. Germline values: CDR1 SEHNR, CDR2 FQNEAQ (reference sequence). The CDR3 has 15 amino acids. This chain's CDR3 is CASSSRTGFNEKLFF. The CDR3 DNA reads as TGTGCCAGCAGCTCCAGGACAGGGTTTAATGAAAAACTGTTTTTT.

The CDR3: CASSSARGAEAFF. CDR3 in DNA: TGTGCCAGCAGCTCGGCCCGGGGAGCTGAAGCTTTCTTT. The chain joins TRBV7-9 to TRBJ1-1; no definite D call. The CDR3 is made up of 13 amino acids. The germline CDR1 and CDR2 sequences are SEHNR and FQNEAQ (reference sequence). The germline V and J ends were trimmed by 4 bases and 6 bases, with 12 bases remaining between them.